This T cell receptor beta chain was retrieved from a study of cytomegalovirus exposure and HLA in healthy donors. Whole-study findings and limits: TCR beta chain V- and J-gene trimming was linked, in a later analysis, to a missense variant in DCLRE1C. According to a later analysis, donors in an Asian-associated ancestry cluster reportedly had fewer N-insertions than the approximately 720-donor mean.

This clone appeared a single time. Its antigen is unknown. CDR1 is SGHTA, CDR2 FQGNSA, per germline. Trimming shortened V by 2 bases and J by 1 base, and 2 bases separated the two germline ends. The CDR3 contains 13 residues. The PCR contained 60 Vbeta and 13 Jbeta primers. The repertoire was sequenced with immunoSEQ multiplex PCR; TCRdb's copy has only in-frame clones and lacks some. Counted here are some 76,000 clones, more than 80% occurring once; the ten biggest clones make up roughly 2%. Sequenced material: PBMCs. The genes are TRBV7-2 and TRBJ2-2; no firm D call. This TCR came from a woman aged 30 to 39 in good health and CMV-seronegative. In DNA, the CDR3 is TGTGCCAGCAGCTTACTGAACACCGGGGAGCTGTTTTTT. Protein product: CASSLLNTGELFF.